The present TCR beta chain was sequenced within a study of OX40 agonist ivuxolimab in advanced cancers. Broader study findings: Certain nonresponders likewise exhibited a low normalized T-cell clonal expansion.

Germline CDR1 is LGHNA and CDR2 is YNFKEQ. The CDR3 extends over 18 amino acids. The V gene lost 0 bases and the J gene lost 3 bases, with 20 bases spanning the gap. With respect to this clone: The antigen is unknown.

The repertoire was sequenced with immunoSEQ multiplex PCR; TCRdb's copy has only in-frame clones and lacks some. This sample has fewer than 13,000 clones, with about four fifths found just once. The chain combines TRBV4-2 with TRBJ1-2; weak D call: TRBD1 (6 bases). The sequencing used CD4+ or CD8+ T cells sorted from blood, collected in a trial of the OX40 agonist ivuxolimab. This TCR derives from an adult with an advanced solid tumor such as melanoma, head and neck, liver or kidney cancer. The CDR3 nucleotides are TGTGCCAGCAGCCAAGATCTAGTGACAGGACCCGGTTACTATGGCTACACCTTC. Translated: CASSQDLVTGPGYYGYTF.